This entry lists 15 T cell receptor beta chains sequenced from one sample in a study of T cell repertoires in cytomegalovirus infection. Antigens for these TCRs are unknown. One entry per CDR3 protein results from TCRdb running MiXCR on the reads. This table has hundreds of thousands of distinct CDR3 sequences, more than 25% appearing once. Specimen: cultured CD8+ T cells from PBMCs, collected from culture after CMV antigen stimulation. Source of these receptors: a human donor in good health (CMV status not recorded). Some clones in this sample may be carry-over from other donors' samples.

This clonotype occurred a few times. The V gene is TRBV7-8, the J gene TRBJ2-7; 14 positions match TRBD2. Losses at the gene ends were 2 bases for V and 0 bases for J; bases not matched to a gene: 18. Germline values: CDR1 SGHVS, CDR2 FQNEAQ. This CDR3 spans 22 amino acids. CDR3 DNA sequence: TGTGCCAGCAGCTTAATTCGCGTCGGGGGACTAGCGGGGGCCCCTCCCTCCTACGAGCAGTACTTC. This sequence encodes CASSLIRVGGLAGAPPSYEQYF. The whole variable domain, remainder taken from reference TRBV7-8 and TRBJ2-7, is GAGVSQSPRYKVAKRGQDVALRCDPISGHVSLFWYQQALGQGPEFLTYFQNEAQLDKSGLPSDRFFAERPEGSVSTLKIQRTQQEDSAVYLCASSLIRVGGLAGAPPSYEQYFGPGTRLTVT.

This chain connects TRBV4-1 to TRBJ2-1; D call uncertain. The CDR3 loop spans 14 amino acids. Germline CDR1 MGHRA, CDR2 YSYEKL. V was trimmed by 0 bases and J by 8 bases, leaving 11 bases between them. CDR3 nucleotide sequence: TGCGCCAGCAGCCAAGAGCTAGTTGGGGATGAGCAGTTCTTC. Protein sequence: CASSQELVGDEQFF.

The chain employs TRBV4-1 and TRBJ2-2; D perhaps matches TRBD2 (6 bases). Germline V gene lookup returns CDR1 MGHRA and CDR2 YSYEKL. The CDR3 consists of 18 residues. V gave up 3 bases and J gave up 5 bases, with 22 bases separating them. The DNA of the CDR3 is TGCGCCAGCAGCCAGGGGACTTTGGGACGGTCATGGACCGGGGAGCTGTTTTTT. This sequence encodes CASSQGTLGRSWTGELFF.

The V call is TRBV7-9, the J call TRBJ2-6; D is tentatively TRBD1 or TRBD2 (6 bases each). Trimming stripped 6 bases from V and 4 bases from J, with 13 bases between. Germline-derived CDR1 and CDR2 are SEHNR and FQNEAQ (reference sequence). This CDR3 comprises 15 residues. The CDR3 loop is CASRIGGQGANVLTF. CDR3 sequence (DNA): TGTGCCAGCAGAATAGGGGGGCAGGGGGCCAACGTCCTGACTTTC.

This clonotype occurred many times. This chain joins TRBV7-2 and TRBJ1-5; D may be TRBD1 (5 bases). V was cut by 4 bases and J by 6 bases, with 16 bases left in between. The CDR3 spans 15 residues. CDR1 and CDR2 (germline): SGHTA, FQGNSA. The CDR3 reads CASSSSAGEGQPQHF. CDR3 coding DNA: TGTGCCAGCAGCTCAAGTGCGGGGGAAGGTCAGCCCCAGCATTTT.

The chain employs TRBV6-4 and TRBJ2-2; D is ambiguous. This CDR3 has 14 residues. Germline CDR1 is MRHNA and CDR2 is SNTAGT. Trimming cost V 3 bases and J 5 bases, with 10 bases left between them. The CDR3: CASSEIVRTGELFF. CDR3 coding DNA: TGTGCCAGCAGTGAGATAGTGAGAACCGGGGAGCTGTTTTTT.

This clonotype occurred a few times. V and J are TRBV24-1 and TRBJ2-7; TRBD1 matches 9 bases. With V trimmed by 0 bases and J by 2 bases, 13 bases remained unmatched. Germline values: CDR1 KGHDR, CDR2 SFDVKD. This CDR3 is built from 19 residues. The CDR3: CATSDLPEWSRDRAYEQYV. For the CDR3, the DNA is TGTGCCACCAGTGATTTGCCGGAGTGGAGCAGGGACAGGGCCTACGAGCAGTACGTC.

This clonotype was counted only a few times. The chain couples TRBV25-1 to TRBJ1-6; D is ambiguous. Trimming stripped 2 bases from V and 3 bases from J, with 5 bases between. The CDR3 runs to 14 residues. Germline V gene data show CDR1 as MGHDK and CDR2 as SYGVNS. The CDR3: CASSEPVYNSPLHF. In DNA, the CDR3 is TGTGCCAGCAGTGAACCGGTCTATAATTCACCCCTCCACTTT.

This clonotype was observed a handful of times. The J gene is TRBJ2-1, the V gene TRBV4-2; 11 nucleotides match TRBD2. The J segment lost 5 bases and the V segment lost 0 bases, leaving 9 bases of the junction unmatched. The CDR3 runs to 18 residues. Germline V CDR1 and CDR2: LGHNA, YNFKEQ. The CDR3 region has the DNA TGTGCCAGCAGCCAAGATTGGGGGTTTAGCGGGGGGGACAATGAGCAGTTCTTC. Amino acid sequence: CASSQDWGFSGGDNEQFF.

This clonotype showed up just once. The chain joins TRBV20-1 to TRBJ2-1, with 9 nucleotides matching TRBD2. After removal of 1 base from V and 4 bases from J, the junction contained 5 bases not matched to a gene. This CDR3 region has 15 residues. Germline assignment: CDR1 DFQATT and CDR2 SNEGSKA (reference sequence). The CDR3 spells CSARGLAGIYNEQFF. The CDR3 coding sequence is TGCAGTGCTAGAGGGCTAGCGGGAATATACAATGAGCAGTTCTTC.

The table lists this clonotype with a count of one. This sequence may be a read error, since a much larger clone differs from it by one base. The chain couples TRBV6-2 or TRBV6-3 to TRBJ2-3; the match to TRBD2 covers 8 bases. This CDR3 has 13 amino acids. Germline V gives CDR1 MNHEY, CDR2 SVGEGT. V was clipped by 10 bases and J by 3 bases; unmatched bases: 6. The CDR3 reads CANTSGFTDTQYF. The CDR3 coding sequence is TGTGCCAACACTAGCGGATTTACAGATACGCAGTATTTT.

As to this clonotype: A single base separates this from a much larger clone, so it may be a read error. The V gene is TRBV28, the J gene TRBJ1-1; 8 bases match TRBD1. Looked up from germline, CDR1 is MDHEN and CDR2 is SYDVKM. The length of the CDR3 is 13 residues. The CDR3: CVSSFDRGTEAFF. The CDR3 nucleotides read TGTGTCAGCAGTTTCGACAGGGGCACTGAAGCTTTCTTT.

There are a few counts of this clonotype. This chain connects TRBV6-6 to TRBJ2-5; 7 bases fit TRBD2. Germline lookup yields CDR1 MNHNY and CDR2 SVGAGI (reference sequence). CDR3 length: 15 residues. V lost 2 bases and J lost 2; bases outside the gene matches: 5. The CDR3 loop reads CASSYSGELQETQYF. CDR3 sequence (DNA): TGTGCCAGCAGTTACAGCGGGGAACTACAAGAGACCCAGTACTTC.

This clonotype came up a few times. The DNA for the CDR3 is TGTGCCAGCAGTCCCCTACCGGGACAGGGGGCTTCGGCGAGCTCCTACAATGAGCAGTTCTTC. Protein: CASSPLPGQGASASSYNEQFF. V gene TRBV12-3 or TRBV12-4 combines with J gene TRBJ2-1; TRBD1 aligns across 12 bases. This CDR3 contains 21 residues. The V gene end was trimmed by 5 bases and the J gene end by 0 bases; junction bases not matched to a gene: 17.

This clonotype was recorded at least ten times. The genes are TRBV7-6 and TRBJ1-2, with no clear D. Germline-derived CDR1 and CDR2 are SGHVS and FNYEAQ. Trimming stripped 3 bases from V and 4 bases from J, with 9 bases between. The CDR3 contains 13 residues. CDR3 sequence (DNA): TGTGCCAGCAGCTTCCAGGACGTCTATGGCTACACCTTC. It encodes CASSFQDVYGYTF.